These 17 T cell receptor beta chains were all obtained from the same sample, sequenced in a study of technical replicates of blood from a few donors. Measured with immunoSEQ multiplex PCR; TCRdb has only the in-frame clones, and not every one. This repertoire shows roughly 97,000 clones, around 96% found once; its top ten account for roughly 0.35%. Material for sequencing was T cells isolated from PBMCs. The receptor set was obtained from a human donor in good health.

The CDR3 region has the DNA TGTGCCAGCAGCCTTCCGGGTGTACAAGCAGATACGCAGTATTTT. Encoded protein: CASSLPGVQADTQYF. The chain joins TRBV5-4 to TRBJ2-3; D not certain. Looked up from germline, CDR1 is SGHNT and CDR2 is YYREEE (reference sequence). CDR3 length: 15 amino acids. V was cut by 4 bases and J by 4 bases, with 16 bases left in between.

The chain couples TRBV7-2 to TRBJ2-7; 11 nucleotides agree with TRBD2. The V segment lost 0 bases and the J segment 7 bases; nucleotides outside the gene matches: 17. Germline V gene lookup returns CDR1 SGHTA and CDR2 FQGNSA. The CDR3 covers 19 residues. The CDR3 is CASSLAGLKLAGVSLEQYF. The CDR3 DNA reads as TGTGCCAGCAGCTTAGCGGGCCTTAAACTAGCGGGAGTTTCTCTTGAGCAGTACTTC.

J is TRBJ2-7 and V is TRBV5-4; 12 bases align to TRBD1. Unmatched junction bases numbered 17, after V lost 10 bases and J lost 3 bases. Germline V CDR1 and CDR2: SGHNT, YYREEE (reference sequence). This CDR3 region has 17 residues. This CDR3 reads CAFTGTGGPWAYYEQYF. CDR3 bases: TGTGCCTTCACCGGGACAGGGGGCCCTTGGGCCTACTACGAGCAGTACTTC.

This rearrangement joins TRBV28 to TRBJ2-7; D ambiguous. The CDR3 totals 13 residues. Trimming took 2 bases from V and 0 from J, leaving 5 bases between them. Germline values: CDR1 MDHEN, CDR2 SYDVKM. The chain's CDR3 is CASSLTSSYEQYF. The CDR3 DNA follows: TGTGCCAGCAGTTTAACGAGCTCCTACGAGCAGTACTTC.

This sequence joins TRBV27 and TRBJ2-3; the D gene is possibly TRBD2 (6 bases). CDR1 is MNHEY and CDR2 is SMNVEV in the germline V gene (reference sequence). This CDR3 has 15 residues. Trimming stripped 4 bases from V and 3 bases from J, with 14 bases between. The CDR3 reads CASSSSAGWTDTQYF. CDR3 nucleotide sequence: TGTGCCAGCAGTTCTAGCGCCGGTTGGACAGATACGCAGTATTTT.

Comments on this clone: The junction and the germline gene differ at one end; a read error may be behind it. The chain combines TRBV6-5 with TRBJ1-4, with a weak D call TRBD1 (5 bases). Germline V gene sequence: CDR1 MNHEY, CDR2 SVGAGI. The CDR3 totals 15 residues. CDR3 DNA sequence: TGTGCCAGCAGTGACTCCGTGGAGGGGTATGAAAAACTGTTTTTT. This codes for CASSDSVEGYEKLFF.

The V call is TRBV28, the J call TRBJ2-5, with TRBD2 matching over 8 bases. The length of the CDR3 is 16 residues. With 6 bases clipped from V and 2 bases from J, the junction kept 11 bases outside the gene matches. Germline CDR1 is MDHEN and CDR2 is SYDVKM. The CDR3 nucleotides read TGTGCCAGCAGCTTTCCCTACGGGGGGGTACAAGAGACCCAGTACTTC. The encoded protein is CASSFPYGGVQETQYF.

The rearrangement joins TRBV7-9 to TRBJ1-1, with D maybe TRBD1 (6 bases). The CDR3 consists of 15 residues. Looked up from germline, CDR1 is SEHNR and CDR2 is FQNEAQ (reference sequence). Trimming took 3 bases from V and 1 from J, leaving 12 bases between them. This chain's CDR3 is CASSLTGTPNTEAFF. CDR3 DNA: TGTGCCAGCAGCTTGACCGGGACACCGAACACTGAAGCTTTCTTT.

The J gene is TRBJ2-3, the V gene TRBV4-3; D might be TRBD1 (5 bases). The V gene's germline CDR1 is LGHNA and CDR2 YSLEER. V shed 0 bases and J shed 4 bases, with 20 bases lying between them. The CDR3 runs 18 residues. The CDR3 here is CASSQDISYLGASDTQYF. The CDR3 DNA follows: TGCGCCAGCAGCCAAGATATATCATACCTTGGGGCTTCAGATACGCAGTATTTT.

The chain recombines TRBV28 with TRBJ2-7, with TRBD1 as a possible D gene (6 bases). The CDR3 runs 13 residues. The V gene lost 4 bases and the J gene lost 3 bases, with 10 bases spanning the gap. The germline V gene encodes CDR1 MDHEN and CDR2 SYDVKM. The CDR3 spells CASSSLDSYEQYF. The CDR3 DNA sequence: TGTGCCAGCAGTTCCCTGGACAGCTACGAGCAGTACTTC.

The chain links TRBV7-9 to TRBJ1-5, with D uncertain. Trimming shortened V by 10 bases and J by 9 bases, and 16 bases separated the two germline ends. The CDR3 consists of 12 residues. Germline V gene data show CDR1 as SEHNR and CDR2 as FQNEAQ (reference sequence). The CDR3 DNA is TGTGCCACCGGACTTTCCACGGGGCCCCAGCATTTT. It codes for CATGLSTGPQHF.

This chain joins TRBV5-3 and TRBJ1-5; TRBD1 matches 12 bases. TRBV5-3 is flagged as an ORF with uncertain function. This CDR3 contains 17 residues. Trimming took 1 base from V and 1 from J; bases not matched to a gene: 3. The CDR3: CARSLRDRGPSNQPQHF. For the CDR3, the DNA is TGTGCCAGAAGCTTGAGGGACAGGGGGCCGAGCAATCAGCCCCAGCATTTT.

The chain employs TRBV20-1 and TRBJ2-2; D gene ambiguous. Trimming removed 2 bases from V and 5 bases from J, with 3 bases in between. This CDR3 is built from 11 residues. Germline lookup yields CDR1 DFQATT and CDR2 SNEGSKA (reference sequence). The CDR3 DNA reads as TGCAGTGCTAGAACTACCGGGGAGCTGTTTTTT. Protein: CSARTTGELFF.

Only one count was recorded for this clone. This chain links TRBV27 with TRBJ1-5; weak D call: TRBD1 (5 bases). Trimming stripped 8 bases from V and 0 bases from J, with 8 bases between. The CDR3 covers 13 residues. CDR1 and CDR2 (germline): MNHEY, SMNVEV (reference sequence). CDR3 amino acids: CASGQYSNQPQHF. The CDR3 DNA follows: TGTGCCAGCGGACAATATAGCAATCAGCCCCAGCATTTT.

This sequence joins TRBV7-9 and TRBJ1-3; D is perhaps TRBD1 (6 bases). The CDR3 sequence is 16 residues long. Germline V gives CDR1 SEHNR, CDR2 FQNEAQ (reference sequence). Trimming left V 3 bases short and J 0 bases short, with 12 bases between. CDR3 in amino acids: CASSLEDRRSGNTIYF. The CDR3 DNA reads TGTGCCAGCAGCTTGGAGGACAGACGCTCTGGAAACACCATATATTTT.

This rearrangement joins TRBV2 to TRBJ2-7; TRBD1 aligns across 7 bases. Germline loops: CDR1 SNHLY, CDR2 FYNNEI. CDR3 length: 15 amino acids. V dropped 4 bases and J dropped 2; count of bases not matched to a gene: 8. The CDR3 region is CASSVGTAFTYEQYF. The CDR3 DNA reads TGTGCCAGCAGTGTCGGGACAGCTTTCACCTACGAGCAGTACTTC.

The rearrangement links TRBV4-1 to TRBJ2-5; no reliable D call. CDR1 and CDR2 (germline): MGHRA, YSYEKL. The ends were cut back, 0 bases at V and 2 bases at J, with 10 bases in the middle. This CDR3 spans 15 amino acids. CDR3 sequence reads: CASSQEWIAQETQYF. The CDR3 DNA reads as TGCGCCAGCAGCCAAGAGTGGATAGCTCAAGAGACCCAGTACTTC.